The present T cell receptor beta chain was sequenced within a study of pediatric ulcerative colitis. General study findings and limits: No controls had the two rectal clonotypes shared by ulcerative colitis patients.

Germline V gene lookup returns CDR1 LNHDA and CDR2 SQIVND (reference sequence). This CDR3 is built from 14 residues. V was shortened by 2 bases and J by 4 bases, with 12 bases between the two germline ends. One to two pinch biopsies were taken from the rectum during colonoscopy. Comment on this clone: Antigen unknown.

TCRdb keeps only in-frame clones here, not all; method: immunoSEQ multiplex PCR. Altogether around 16,000 clones are present, roughly three quarters being singletons, with the ten largest covering around 6.9%. The sample taken for sequencing was gut tissue. The J gene is TRBJ2-7, the V gene TRBV19; D might be TRBD1 (6 bases). The sequence came from a boy between 5 and 17 years old who was a control in a study of pediatric ulcerative colitis. CDR3 in DNA: TGTGCCAGTAGTATATCTTGGGGGCGGTACGAGCAGTACTTC. Translating gives CASSISWGRYEQYF.